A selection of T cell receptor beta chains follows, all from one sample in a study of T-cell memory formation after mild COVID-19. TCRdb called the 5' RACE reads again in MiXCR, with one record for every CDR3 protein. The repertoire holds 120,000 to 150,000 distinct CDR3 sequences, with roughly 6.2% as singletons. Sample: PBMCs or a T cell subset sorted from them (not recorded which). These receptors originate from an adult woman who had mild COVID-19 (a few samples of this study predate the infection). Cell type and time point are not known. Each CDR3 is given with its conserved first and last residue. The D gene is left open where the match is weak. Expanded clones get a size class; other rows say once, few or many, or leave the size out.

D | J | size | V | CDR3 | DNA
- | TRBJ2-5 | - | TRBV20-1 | CSASRNPQETQYF | TGCAGTGCTAGTCGCAACCCACAAGAGACCCAGTACTTC
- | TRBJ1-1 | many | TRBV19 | CASSTLGGSEAFF | TGTGCCAGTAGTACCCTCGGGGGGAGCGAAGCTTTCTTT
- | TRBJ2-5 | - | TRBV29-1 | CSVDHPAEAGTTGVTQYF | TGCAGCGTTGACCACCCGGCGGAAGCGGGCACCACCGGGGTGACCCAGTACTTC
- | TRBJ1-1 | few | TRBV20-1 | CSARDTKDTEAFF | TGCAGTGCTAGAGATACGAAGGACACTGAAGCTTTCTTT
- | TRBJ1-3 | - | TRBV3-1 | CASSPSRRDSGNTIYF | TGTGCCAGCAGCCCCAGCCGCCGCGACTCTGGAAACACCATATATTTT
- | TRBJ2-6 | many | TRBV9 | CASSVGQSSGANVLTF | TGTGCCAGCAGCGTAGGTCAGAGCTCTGGGGCCAACGTCCTGACTTTC
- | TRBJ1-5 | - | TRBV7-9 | CASSSTVNQPQHF | TGTGCCAGCAGCTCGACGGTTAATCAGCCCCAGCATTTT
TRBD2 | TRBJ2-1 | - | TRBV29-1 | CSVMKRDKGDEQFF | TGCAGCGTTATGAAGCGGGATAAGGGCGATGAGCAGTTCTTC
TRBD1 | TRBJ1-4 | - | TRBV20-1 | CSARTGSMANEKLFF | TGCAGTGCTCGGACAGGAAGTATGGCTAATGAAAAACTGTTTTTT
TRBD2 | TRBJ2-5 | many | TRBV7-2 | CASSLWGGRETQYF | TGTGCCAGCAGCTTATGGGGGGGTCGTGAGACCCAGTACTTC
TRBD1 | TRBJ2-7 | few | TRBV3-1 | CASSQGTGFYF | TGTGCCAGCAGCCAAGGGACAGGGTTTTATTTC
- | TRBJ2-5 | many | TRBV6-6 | CASNPATSNRAQYF | TGTGCCAGCAACCCGGCCACCTCCAATCGGGCCCAGTACTTC
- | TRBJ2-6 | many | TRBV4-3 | CASSHDRGHSGANVLTF | TGCGCCAGCAGCCATGATAGGGGACACTCTGGGGCCAACGTCCTGACTTTC
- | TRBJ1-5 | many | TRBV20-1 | CSALDSFSNQPQHF | TGCAGTGCTTTAGACAGCTTTAGCAATCAGCCCCAGCATTTT
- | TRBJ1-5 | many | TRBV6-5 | CASRRDGINQPQHF | TGTGCCAGCAGGCGGGACGGAATCAATCAGCCCCAGCATTTT
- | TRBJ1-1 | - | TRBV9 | CASSVIGALNTEAFF | TGTGCCAGCAGCGTAATCGGGGCTTTGAACACTGAAGCTTTCTTT
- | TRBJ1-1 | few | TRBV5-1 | CASSPWGPGTEAFF | TGCGCCAGCAGCCCTTGGGGGCCGGGTACTGAAGCTTTCTTT
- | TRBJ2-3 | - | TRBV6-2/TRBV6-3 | CASSYSLRDTQYF | TGTGCCAGCAGTTACAGTCTTCGAGATACGCAGTATTTT
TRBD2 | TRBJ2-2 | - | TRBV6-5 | CASTPGGGELFF | TGTGCCAGCACCCCGGGGGGCGGGGAGCTGTTTTTT
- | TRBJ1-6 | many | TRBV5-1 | CASSLAGKGSPLHF | TGCGCCAGCAGCTTGGCCGGGAAGGGGTCACCCCTCCACTTT
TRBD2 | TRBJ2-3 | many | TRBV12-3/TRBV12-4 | CASSTVAGNTDTQYF | TGTGCCAGCAGTACGGTAGCGGGGAACACAGATACGCAGTATTTT
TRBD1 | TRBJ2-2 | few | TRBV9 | CASNRQGEYTGELFF | TGTGCCAGCAACCGACAGGGGGAGTACACCGGGGAGCTGTTTTTT
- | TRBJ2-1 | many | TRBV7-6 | CASSYSWEEQFF | TGTGCCAGCAGCTACTCATGGGAGGAGCAGTTCTTC
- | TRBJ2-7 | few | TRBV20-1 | CSAVQGSYEQYF | TGCAGTGCTGTACAGGGTTCCTACGAGCAGTACTTC
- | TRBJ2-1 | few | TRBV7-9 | CASSFGDEQFF | TGTGCCAGCAGCTTCGGTGATGAGCAGTTCTTC
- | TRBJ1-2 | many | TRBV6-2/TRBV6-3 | CASRPTGNYGYTF | TGTGCCAGCAGACCAACAGGGAACTATGGCTACACCTTC
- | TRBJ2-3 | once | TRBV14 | CASSRRTWLDTDTQYF | TGTGCAAGCAGCCGACGGACTTGGTTAGACACAGATACGCAGTATTTT
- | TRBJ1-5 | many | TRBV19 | CASTQQGLQPQHF | TGTGCCAGTACGCAGCAGGGCCTTCAGCCCCAGCATTTT
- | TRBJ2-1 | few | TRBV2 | CASIRGDGSYNEQFF | TGTGCCAGCATACGAGGTGACGGGTCCTACAATGAGCAGTTCTTC
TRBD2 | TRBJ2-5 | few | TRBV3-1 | CASSPGLGTQYF | TGTGCCAGCAGTCCGGGACTAGGAACCCAGTACTTC
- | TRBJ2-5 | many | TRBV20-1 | CSARRGIIGETQYF | TGCAGTGCTAGACGAGGAATCATCGGGGAGACCCAGTACTTC
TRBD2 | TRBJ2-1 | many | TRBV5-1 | CASSPQREYYNEQFF | TGCGCCAGCAGCCCTCAGCGGGAGTACTACAATGAGCAGTTCTTC
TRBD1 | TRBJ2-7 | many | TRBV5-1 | CASSQDRDEQYF | TGCGCCAGCAGCCAGGACAGGGACGAGCAGTACTTC
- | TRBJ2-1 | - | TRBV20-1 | CSAFRGRLAGEQFF | TGCAGTGCTTTCAGGGGGAGACTAGCAGGTGAGCAGTTCTTC
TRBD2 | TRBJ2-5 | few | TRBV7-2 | CASSLGGSMETQYF | TGTGCCAGCAGCTTGGGAGGGTCGATGGAGACCCAGTACTTC
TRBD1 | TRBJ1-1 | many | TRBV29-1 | CSVEDPRQGAGAFF | TGCAGCGTTGAAGATCCTCGACAGGGGGCTGGAGCTTTCTTT
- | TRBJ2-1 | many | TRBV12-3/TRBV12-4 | CASSLWGKGNEQFF | TGTGCCAGCAGTTTATGGGGGAAGGGGAATGAGCAGTTCTTC
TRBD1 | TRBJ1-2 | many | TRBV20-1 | CSARVTTGPNYGYTF | TGCAGTGCTAGAGTCACGACAGGGCCCAACTATGGCTACACCTTC
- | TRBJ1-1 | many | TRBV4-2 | CASSQAVNTEAFF | TGTGCCAGCAGCCAAGCAGTGAACACTGAAGCTTTCTTT
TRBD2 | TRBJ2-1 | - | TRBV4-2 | CASSQDGSGSRDEQFF | TGTGCCAGCAGCCAAGATGGGAGCGGGAGCCGGGATGAGCAGTTCTTC
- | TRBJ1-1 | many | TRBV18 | CASSPSSMNTEAFF | TGTGCCAGCTCACCATCCAGCATGAACACTGAAGCTTTCTTT
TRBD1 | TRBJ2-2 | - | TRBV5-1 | CASSLPGTATGELFF | TGCGCCAGCAGCTTGCCCGGGACAGCCACCGGGGAGCTGTTTTTT
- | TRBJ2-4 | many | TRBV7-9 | CASSPGVEGF | TGTGCCAGCAGCCCAGGGGTGGAGGGCTTC
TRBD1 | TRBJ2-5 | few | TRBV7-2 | CASSQTGLETQYF | TGTGCCAGCAGCCAGACAGGGCTGGAGACCCAGTACTTC
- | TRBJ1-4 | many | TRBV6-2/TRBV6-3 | CASSSPGRSNEKLFF | TGTGCCAGCAGTTCCCCGGGACGGTCTAATGAAAAACTGTTTTTT
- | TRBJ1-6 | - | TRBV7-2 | CASSDKGVRDSPLHF | TGTGCCAGCAGCGATAAGGGGGTAAGGGATTCACCCCTCCACTTT
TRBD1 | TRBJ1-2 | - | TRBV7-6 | CASSSDRGRIKASPYGYTF | TGTGCCAGCAGCTCTGACAGGGGGCGCATAAAAGCGTCTCCTTATGGCTACACCTTC
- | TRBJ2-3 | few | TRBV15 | CATSRGGSSTDTQYF | TGTGCCACCAGCAGAGGCGGAAGTAGCACAGATACGCAGTATTTT
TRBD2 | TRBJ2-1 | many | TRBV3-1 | CASSQDLASGRRGEQFF | TGTGCCAGCAGCCAAGATTTGGCTAGCGGGAGGAGGGGTGAGCAGTTCTTC
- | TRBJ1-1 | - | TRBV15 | CATSRDRGSNTEAFF | TGTGCCACCAGCAGAGATAGGGGGTCGAACACTGAAGCTTTCTTT
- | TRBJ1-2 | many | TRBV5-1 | CASSPQGPNYGYTF | TGCGCCAGCAGCCCCCAAGGACCTAACTATGGCTACACCTTC
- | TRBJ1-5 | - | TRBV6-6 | CASGLGDSNQPQHF | TGTGCCAGCGGACTCGGAGATAGCAATCAGCCCCAGCATTTT
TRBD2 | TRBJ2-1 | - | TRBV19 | CASSTGLAGVEQFF | TGTGCCAGTAGTACGGGACTAGCGGGAGTGGAGCAGTTCTTC